The clone carrying this T cell receptor (beta chain) was seen only once. What it recognizes is unknown. Other DNA sequences in this specimen translate into the identical CDR3. The sample comes from a study of cytomegalovirus exposure and HLA in healthy donors. Trimming cost V 6 bases and J 6 bases, with 20 bases left between them. Looked up from germline, CDR1 is SQVTM and CDR2 is ANQGSEA. The CDR3 runs 14 residues. Findings and caveats of the study: According to an earlier analysis, most TCR beta V segments yielded productive rearrangements about 90% or about 30% of the time.

PCR employed 60 Vbeta and 13 Jbeta primers. Sequencing was performed with immunoSEQ multiplex PCR; in TCRdb, only in-frame clones are kept and a portion is missing. This sample yields 150,000 or so clones, of which approximately 88% are seen a single time; about 0.39% belongs to the top ten. Sequencing was carried out using PBMCs. The clonotype comes from a boy aged 2 to 10 in good health and CMV-seronegative. The rearrangement uses TRBV29-1 and TRBJ1-2; D may be TRBD1 (5 bases). CDR3 DNA: TGCAGCGTGGGGGGGGAAGGGTTTTGGGATGGCTACACCTTC. Its translation: CSVGGEGFWDGYTF.